The sequence of this TCR beta chain was determined in a study of cytotoxic CD8 clonotypes in ibrutinib-treated CLL. Findings of the study overall: The study found public clonotypes uncommon, contracting or stable on treatment.

Clones were read by immunoSEQ multiplex PCR, and TCRdb kept only the in-frame ones, dropping some. The sample gives approximately 12,000 clones, 60% to 80% of which show up once; over 25% is in the top ten. Comment on this clone: The antigen remains undetermined.

V was trimmed by 0 bases and J by 8 bases, leaving 10 bases between them. The CDR3 sequence is 13 residues long. The germline CDR1 and CDR2 sequences are MNHEY and SVGAGI. The chain carries TRBV6-5 and TRBJ1-2; TRBD1 is a possible D gene (5 bases). The source was PBMCs, collected before ibrutinib treatment. The source is a human donor with chronic lymphocytic leukemia. CDR3 nucleotide sequence: TGTGCCAGCAGTTACTCGAGGGGAGGGGGCTACACCTTC. The encoded protein is CASSYSRGGGYTF.